The 12 T cell receptor beta chains reported below all come from one sample, sequenced in a study of OX40 agonist ivuxolimab in advanced cancers. Sequencing was performed with immunoSEQ multiplex PCR; in TCRdb, only in-frame clones are kept and a portion is missing. The sample has 60,000 to 75,000 clones; approximately 94% are singletons. Sequences were derived from CD4+ or CD8+ T cells sorted from blood, sampled in a trial of the OX40 agonist ivuxolimab. These receptors all stem from an adult with an advanced solid tumor such as melanoma, head and neck, liver or kidney cancer.

This chain uses TRBV7-9 with TRBJ1-2, with D maybe TRBD1 (6 bases). This CDR3 has 15 amino acids. Trimming removed 5 bases at V and 4 bases at J, with 17 bases between. Germline-derived CDR1 and CDR2 are SEHNR and FQNEAQ (reference sequence). The CDR3 sequence: CASSLKGVLLYGYTF. CDR3 bases: TGTGCCAGCAGCCTCAAGGGGGTGCTTCTCTATGGCTACACCTTC.

The chain uses TRBV7-8 and TRBJ2-1, with D perhaps TRBD2 (6 bases). The ends were cut back, 5 bases at V and 5 bases at J, with 13 bases in the middle. This CDR3 region has 14 residues. Looked up from germline, CDR1 is SGHVS and CDR2 is FQNEAQ. CDR3: CASSEPGLHNEQFF. Written as DNA, the CDR3 is TGTGCCAGCAGCGAACCGGGACTGCACAATGAGCAGTTCTTC. Combining the CDR3 with reference TRBV7-8 and TRBJ2-1 gives the whole variable domain GAGVSQSPRYKVAKRGQDVALRCDPISGHVSLFWYQQALGQGPEFLTYFQNEAQLDKSGLPSDRFFAERPEGSVSTLKIQRTQQEDSAVYLCASSEPGLHNEQFFGPGTRLTVL.

The chain combines TRBV2 with TRBJ2-1, with 7 positions matching TRBD1. The germline gives CDR1 SNHLY, CDR2 FYNNEI. V dropped 5 bases and J dropped 8; count of bases not matched to a gene: 9. CDR3 length: 14 residues. This CDR3 is CASSPDRSGYEQFF. CDR3 nucleotides: TGTGCCAGCAGTCCGGACAGGTCAGGGTATGAGCAGTTCTTC.

The chain joins TRBV6-5 to TRBJ2-7; 7 nucleotides align to TRBD1. The CDR3 sequence is 14 residues long. Germline CDR1 MNHEY, CDR2 SVGAGI. V lost 5 bases and J lost 2; bases outside the gene matches: 6. The CDR3 loop reads CASSEGTVTYEQYF. The CDR3 DNA is TGTGCCAGCAGTGAAGGGACAGTTACCTACGAGCAGTACTTC.

The chain recombines TRBV7-9 with TRBJ2-1; 8 bases are a match to TRBD2. Trimming cost V 4 bases and J 2 bases; bases outside gene matches: 13. This CDR3 contains 18 residues. Looked up from germline, CDR1 is SEHNR and CDR2 is FQNEAQ (reference sequence). The CDR3 here is CASSSVGASGQTYNEQFF. The CDR3 DNA is TGTGCCAGCAGCTCGGTCGGAGCTAGCGGGCAAACCTACAATGAGCAGTTCTTC.

This clone was seen only once. J is TRBJ2-2 and V is TRBV9; D could derive from TRBD1 or TRBD2 (6 bases each). The CDR3 consists of 17 residues. Germline assignment: CDR1 SGDLS and CDR2 YYNGEE. V was cut by 3 bases and J by 3 bases, with 18 bases left in between. The CDR3 loop reads CASSDPGAGIDTGELFF. The CDR3 DNA follows: TGTGCCAGCAGCGACCCGGGGGCGGGGATCGACACCGGGGAGCTGTTTTTT. Supplemented by reference TRBV9 and TRBJ2-2, the full variable domain reads DSGVTQTPKHLITATGQRVTLRCSPRSGDLSVYWYQQSLDQGLQFLIQYYNGEERAKGNILERFSAQQFPDLHSELNLSSLELGDSALYFCASSDPGAGIDTGELFFGEGSRLTVL.

The chain has TRBV6-5 and TRBJ1-1; the D is unclear. From germline, CDR1 is MNHEY and CDR2 SVGAGI. V was cut by 0 bases and J by 1 base, with 9 bases left in between. The CDR3 totals 15 residues. CDR3 sequence: CASSYSAEKNTEAFF. In DNA, the CDR3 is TGTGCCAGCAGTTACTCGGCAGAGAAGAACACTGAAGCTTTCTTT.

This clone was picked up one time. The chain couples TRBV10-2 to TRBJ2-7; 8 bases fit TRBD2. The CDR3 is made up of 14 amino acids. The ends lost 6 bases at V and 4 bases at J; junction bases unmatched: 8. The germline V gene has CDR1 WSHSY and CDR2 SAAADI. The CDR3 protein is CASSSGGVGYEQYF. CDR3 in DNA: TGCGCCAGCAGCTCGGGGGGGGTAGGGTACGAGCAGTACTTC.

The rearrangement joins TRBV4-2 to TRBJ2-1; 9 nucleotides align to TRBD2. The germline V gene encodes CDR1 LGHNA and CDR2 YNFKEQ. With 0 bases clipped from V and 0 bases from J, the junction kept 3 bases outside the gene matches. The CDR3 is 17 amino acids. The CDR3 DNA reads TGTGCCAGCAGCCAAGATCCACTAGCGGGCTCCTACAATGAGCAGTTCTTC. Residues: CASSQDPLAGSYNEQFF.

V is TRBV4-1 and J is TRBJ2-6, with D hard to call. The germline V and J ends were trimmed by 0 bases and 0 bases, with 6 bases remaining between them. Germline V CDR1 and CDR2: MGHRA, YSYEKL. CDR3 length: 16 residues. CDR3 region: CASSQDLGSGANVLTF. The CDR3 bases are TGCGCCAGCAGCCAAGATCTGGGCTCTGGGGCCAACGTCCTGACTTTC.

CDR3: CASSAAGASEKLFF. CDR3 nucleotides: TGTGCCAGCAGCGCAGCGGGGGCCTCCGAAAAACTGTTTTTT. The rearrangement uses TRBV9 and TRBJ1-4; D might be TRBD1 (6 bases). This CDR3 is built from 14 residues. CDR1 and CDR2 from the germline V gene are SGDLS and YYNGEE. Trimming removed 3 bases from V and 8 bases from J, with 14 bases in between.

The rearrangement links TRBV25-1 to TRBJ2-1; 8 bases align to TRBD2. Unmatched junction bases numbered 10, after V lost 7 bases and J lost 5 bases. The germline V gene has CDR1 MGHDK and CDR2 SYGVNS. The CDR3 contains 15 residues. CDR3 in amino acids: CASMKPGLGNNEQFF. CDR3 sequence (DNA): TGTGCCAGCATGAAACCGGGACTAGGGAACAATGAGCAGTTCTTC.